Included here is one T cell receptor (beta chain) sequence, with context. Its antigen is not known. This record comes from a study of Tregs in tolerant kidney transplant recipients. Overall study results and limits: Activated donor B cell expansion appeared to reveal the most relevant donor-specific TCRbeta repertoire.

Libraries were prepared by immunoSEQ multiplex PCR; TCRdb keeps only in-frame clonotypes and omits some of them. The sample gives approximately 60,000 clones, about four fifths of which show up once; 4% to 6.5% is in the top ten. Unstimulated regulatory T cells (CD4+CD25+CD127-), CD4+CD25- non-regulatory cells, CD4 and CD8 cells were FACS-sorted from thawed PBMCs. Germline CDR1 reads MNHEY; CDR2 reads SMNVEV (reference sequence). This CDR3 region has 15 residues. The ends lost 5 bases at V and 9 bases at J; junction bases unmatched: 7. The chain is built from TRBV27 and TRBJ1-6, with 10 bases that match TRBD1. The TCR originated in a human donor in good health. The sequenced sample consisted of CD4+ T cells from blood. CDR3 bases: TGTGCCAGCAGTATCGACAGGGGGCCCGGTTCACCCCTCCACTTT. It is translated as CASSIDRGPGSPLHF.